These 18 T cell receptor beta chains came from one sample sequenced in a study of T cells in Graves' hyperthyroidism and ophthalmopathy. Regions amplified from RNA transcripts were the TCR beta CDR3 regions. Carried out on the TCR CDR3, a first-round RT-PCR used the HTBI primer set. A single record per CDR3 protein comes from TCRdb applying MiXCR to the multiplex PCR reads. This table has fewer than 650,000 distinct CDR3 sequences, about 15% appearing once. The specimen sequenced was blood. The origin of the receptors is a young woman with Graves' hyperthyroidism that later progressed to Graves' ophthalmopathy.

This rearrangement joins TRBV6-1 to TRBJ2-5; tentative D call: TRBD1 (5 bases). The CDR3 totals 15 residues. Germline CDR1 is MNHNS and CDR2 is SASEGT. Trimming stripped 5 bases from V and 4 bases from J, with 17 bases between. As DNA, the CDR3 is TGTGCCAGCAGTCCCGATACAGGCCTAGTAGAGACCCAGTACTTC. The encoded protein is CASSPDTGLVETQYF.

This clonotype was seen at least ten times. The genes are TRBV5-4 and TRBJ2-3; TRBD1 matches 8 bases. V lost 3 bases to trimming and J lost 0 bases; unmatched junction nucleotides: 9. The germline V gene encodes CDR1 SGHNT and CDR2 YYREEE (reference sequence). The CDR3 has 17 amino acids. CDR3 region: CASSSQGGSSSTDTQYF. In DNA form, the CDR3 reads TGTGCCAGCAGCTCACAGGGGGGATCTTCTAGCACAGATACGCAGTATTTT.

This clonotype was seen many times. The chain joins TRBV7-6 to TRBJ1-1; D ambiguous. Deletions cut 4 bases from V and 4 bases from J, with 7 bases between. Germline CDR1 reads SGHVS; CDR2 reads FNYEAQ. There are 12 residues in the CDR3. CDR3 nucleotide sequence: TGTGCCAGCAGCTCCTCGCGCACTGAAGCTTTCTTT. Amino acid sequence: CASSSSRTEAFF.

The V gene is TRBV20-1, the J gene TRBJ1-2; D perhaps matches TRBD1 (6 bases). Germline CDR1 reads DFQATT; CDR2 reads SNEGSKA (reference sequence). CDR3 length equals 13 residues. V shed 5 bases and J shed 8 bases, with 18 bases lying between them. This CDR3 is CSASHDRLNGYTF. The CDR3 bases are TGCAGTGCTTCCCACGACAGGTTGAACGGCTACACCTTC.

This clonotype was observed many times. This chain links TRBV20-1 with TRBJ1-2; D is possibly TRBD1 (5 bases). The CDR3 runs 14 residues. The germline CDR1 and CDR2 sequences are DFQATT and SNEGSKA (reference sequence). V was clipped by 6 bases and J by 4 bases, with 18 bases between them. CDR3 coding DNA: TGCAGTGCCACAACTACAGGAGTAGGCTATGGCTACACCTTC. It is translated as CSATTTGVGYGYTF.

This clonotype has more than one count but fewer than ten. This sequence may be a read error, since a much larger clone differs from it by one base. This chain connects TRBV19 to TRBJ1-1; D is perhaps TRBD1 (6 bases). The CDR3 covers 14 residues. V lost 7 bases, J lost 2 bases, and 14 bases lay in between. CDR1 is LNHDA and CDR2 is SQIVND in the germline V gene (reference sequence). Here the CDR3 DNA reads TGTGCCAGTAAACCACAGGGAAGAAACACTGAAGCTTTCTTT. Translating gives CASKPQGRNTEAFF. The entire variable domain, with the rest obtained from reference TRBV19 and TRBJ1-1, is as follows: DGGITQSPKYLFRKEGQNVTLSCEQNLNHDAMYWYRQDPGQGLRLIYYSQIVNDFQKGDIAEGYSVSREKKESFPLTVTSAQKNPTAFYLCASKPQGRNTEAFFGQGTRLTVV.

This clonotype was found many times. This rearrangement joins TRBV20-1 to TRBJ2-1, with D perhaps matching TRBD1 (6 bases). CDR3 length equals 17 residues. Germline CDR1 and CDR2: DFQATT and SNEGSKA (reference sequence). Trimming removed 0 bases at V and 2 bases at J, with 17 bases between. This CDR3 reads CSARDPFTGKTYNEQFF. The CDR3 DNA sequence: TGCAGTGCTAGAGACCCGTTCACAGGGAAGACCTACAATGAGCAGTTCTTC.

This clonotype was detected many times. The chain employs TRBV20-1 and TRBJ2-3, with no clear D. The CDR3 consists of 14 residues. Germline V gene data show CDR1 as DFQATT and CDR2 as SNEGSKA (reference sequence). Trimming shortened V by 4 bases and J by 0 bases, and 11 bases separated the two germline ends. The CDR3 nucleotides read TGCAGTGCTACCAGCGTCGTTAGCACAGATACGCAGTATTTT. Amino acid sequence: CSATSVVSTDTQYF.

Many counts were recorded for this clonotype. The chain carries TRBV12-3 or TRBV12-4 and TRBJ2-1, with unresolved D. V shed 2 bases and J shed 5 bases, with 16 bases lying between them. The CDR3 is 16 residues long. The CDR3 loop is CASSLLRYSENNEQFF. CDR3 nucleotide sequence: TGTGCCAGCAGTTTACTGCGCTACAGCGAAAACAATGAGCAGTTCTTC.

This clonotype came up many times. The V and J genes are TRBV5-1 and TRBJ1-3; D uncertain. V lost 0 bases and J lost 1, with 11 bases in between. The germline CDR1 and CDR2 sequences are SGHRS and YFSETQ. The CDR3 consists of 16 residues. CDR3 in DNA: TGCGCCAGCAGCTTGGTTCCGGTTACATCTGGAAACACCATATATTTT. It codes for CASSLVPVTSGNTIYF. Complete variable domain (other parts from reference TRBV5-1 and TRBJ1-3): KAGVTQTPRYLIKTRGQQVTLSCSPISGHRSVSWYQQTPGQGLQFLFEYFSETQRNKGNFPGRFSGRQFSNSRSEMNVSTLELGDSALYLCASSLVPVTSGNTIYFGEGSWLTVV.

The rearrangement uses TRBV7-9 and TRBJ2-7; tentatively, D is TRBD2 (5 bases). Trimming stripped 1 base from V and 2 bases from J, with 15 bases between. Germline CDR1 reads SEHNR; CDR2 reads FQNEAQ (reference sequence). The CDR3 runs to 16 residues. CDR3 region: CASSLVKREVPYEQYF. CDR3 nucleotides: TGTGCCAGCAGCTTAGTAAAGAGGGAAGTGCCCTACGAGCAGTACTTC. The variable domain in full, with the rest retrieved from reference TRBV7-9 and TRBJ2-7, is DTGVSQNPRHKITKRGQNVTFRCDPISEHNRLYWYRQTLGQGPEFLTYFQNEAQLEKSRLLSDRFSAERPKGSFSTLEIQRTEQGDSAMYLCASSLVKREVPYEQYFGPGTRLTVT.

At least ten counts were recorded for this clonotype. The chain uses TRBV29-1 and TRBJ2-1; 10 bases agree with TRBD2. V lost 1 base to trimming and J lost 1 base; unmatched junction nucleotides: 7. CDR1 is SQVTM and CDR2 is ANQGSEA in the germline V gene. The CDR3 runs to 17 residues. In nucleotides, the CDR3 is TGCAGCGTTGAAGGACTAGCGGGCCTCCTATCCTACAATGAGCAGTTCTTC. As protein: CSVEGLAGLLSYNEQFF.

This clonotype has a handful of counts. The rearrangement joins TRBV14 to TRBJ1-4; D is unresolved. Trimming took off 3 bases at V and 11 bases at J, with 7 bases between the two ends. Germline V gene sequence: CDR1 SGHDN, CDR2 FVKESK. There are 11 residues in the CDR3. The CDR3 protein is CASSQWTKLFF. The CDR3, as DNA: TGTGCCAGCAGCCAGTGGACTAAACTGTTTTTT. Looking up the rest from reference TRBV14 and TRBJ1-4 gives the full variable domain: EAGVTQFPSHSVIEKGQTVTLRCDPISGHDNLYWYRRVMGKEIKFLLHFVKESKQDESGMPNNRFLAERTGGTYSTLKVQPAELEDSGVYFCASSQWTKLFFGSGTQLSVL.

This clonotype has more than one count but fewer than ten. CDR3: CASSLRFDTGELFF. The CDR3, as DNA: TGTGCCAGCAGTTTAAGGTTTGACACCGGGGAGCTGTTTTTT. The chain links TRBV12-3 or TRBV12-4 to TRBJ2-2; no firm D call. This CDR3 contains 14 residues. Trimming pared 2 bases from V and 3 bases from J, leaving 7 bases between.

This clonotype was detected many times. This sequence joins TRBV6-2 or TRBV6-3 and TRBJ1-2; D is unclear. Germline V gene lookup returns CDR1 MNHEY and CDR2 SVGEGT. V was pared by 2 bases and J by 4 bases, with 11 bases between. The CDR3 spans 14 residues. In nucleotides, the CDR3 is TGTGCCAGCAGTTACGACCCCAGAATCTATGGCTACACCTTC. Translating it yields CASSYDPRIYGYTF.

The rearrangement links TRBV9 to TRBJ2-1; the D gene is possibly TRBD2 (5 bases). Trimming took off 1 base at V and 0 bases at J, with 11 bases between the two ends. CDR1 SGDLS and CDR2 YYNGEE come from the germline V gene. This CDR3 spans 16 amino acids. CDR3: CASSVQSGSSYNEQFF. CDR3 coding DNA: TGTGCCAGCAGCGTACAAAGCGGTAGCTCCTACAATGAGCAGTTCTTC. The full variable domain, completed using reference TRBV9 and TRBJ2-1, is DSGVTQTPKHLITATGQRVTLRCSPRSGDLSVYWYQQSLDQGLQFLIQYYNGEERAKGNILERFSAQQFPDLHSELNLSSLELGDSALYFCASSVQSGSSYNEQFFGPGTRLTVL.

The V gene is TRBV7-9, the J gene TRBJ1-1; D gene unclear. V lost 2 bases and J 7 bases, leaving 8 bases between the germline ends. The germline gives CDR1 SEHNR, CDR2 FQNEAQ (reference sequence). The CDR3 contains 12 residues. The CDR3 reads CASSLLGFEAFF. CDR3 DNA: TGTGCCAGCAGCTTACTCGGTTTTGAAGCTTTCTTT.

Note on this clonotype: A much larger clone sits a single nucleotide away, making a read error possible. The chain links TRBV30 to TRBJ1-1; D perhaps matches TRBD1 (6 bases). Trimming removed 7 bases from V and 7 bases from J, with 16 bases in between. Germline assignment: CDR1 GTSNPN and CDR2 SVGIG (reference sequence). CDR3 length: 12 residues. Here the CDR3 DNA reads TGTGCCTCGAGCGGTGACAGGAATGAAGCTTTCTTT. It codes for CASSGDRNEAFF.